The 30 T cell receptor beta chains given below trace back to one sample, sequenced in a study of T cells in Graves' hyperthyroidism and ophthalmopathy. TCR beta CDR3 sequences were amplified from RNA transcripts. HTBI primers were employed in a first-round RT-PCR of the TCR CDR3. TCRdb re-called the multiplex PCR reads with MiXCR, one entry per CDR3 protein. The data contain about 560,000 distinct CDR3 sequences, approximately 15% of them seen just once; the ten biggest clones take up around a sixth. Sequencing used blood. Every receptor here comes from a woman under 30 with Graves' hyperthyroidism.

This clonotype was seen repeatedly, ten times or more. The chain links TRBV6-1 to TRBJ2-1, with 9 bases identical to TRBD2. This CDR3 comprises 15 residues. Germline V lookup: CDR1 MNHNS, CDR2 SASEGT. Trimming cost V 1 base and J 8 bases; bases outside gene matches: 6. CDR3 nucleotide sequence: TGTGCCAGCAGTGAAGTGGGTAGCGGGAGCGATGAGCAGTTCTTC. It translates to CASSEVGSGSDEQFF.

This clonotype turned up a few times. The J gene is TRBJ2-3, the V gene TRBV15; tentatively, D is TRBD1 (6 bases). Germline lookup yields CDR1 LNHNV and CDR2 YYDKDF (reference sequence). The CDR3 sequence is 13 residues long. Trimming took off 0 bases at V and 10 bases at J, with 11 bases between the two ends. The CDR3 DNA is TGTGCCACCAGCAGAGATCAGGGGAGTCCGCAGTATTTT. Its translation: CATSRDQGSPQYF. Together with reference TRBV15 and TRBJ2-3, the CDR3 gives the full variable domain: DAMVIQNPRYQVTQFGKPVTLSCSQTLNHNVMYWYQQKSSQAPKLLFHYYDKDFNNEADTPDNFQSRRPNTSFCFLDIRSPGLGDTAMYLCATSRDQGSPQYFGPGTRLTVL.

This clonotype was counted between two and nine times. The rearrangement links TRBV6-1 to TRBJ1-1; D is uncertain. V gave up 5 bases and J gave up 3 bases, with 10 bases separating them. CDR1 and CDR2 from the germline V gene are MNHNS and SASEGT. The CDR3 is 13 residues long. For the CDR3, the DNA is TGTGCCAGCAGTAACCGACACGACACTGAAGCTTTCTTT. This codes for CASSNRHDTEAFF.

This chain links TRBV12-5 with TRBJ1-1, with a tentative D call TRBD1 (6 bases). V lost 6 bases and J 7 bases, leaving 15 bases between the germline ends. The CDR3 extends over 13 amino acids. Germline V gene lookup returns CDR1 LGHNT and CDR2 FRNRAP. The CDR3 loop reads CASGLTGPDEAFF. In DNA, the CDR3 is TGTGCTAGTGGCCTAACAGGGCCAGATGAAGCTTTCTTT.

This clonotype has at least ten counts. V usage is TRBV2 and J usage is TRBJ2-1, with a weak D call TRBD2 (5 bases). V lost 5 bases, J lost 11 bases, and 13 bases lay in between. Germline-derived CDR1 and CDR2 are SNHLY and FYNNEI. The CDR3 has 12 residues. CDR3 residues: CASSQSAAQQFF. The DNA for the CDR3 is TGTGCCAGCAGTCAATCAGCGGCACAGCAGTTCTTC.

A word on this clonotype: This may be a read error, as it is one base from a much larger clone. It is likely a read error, because the conserved phenylalanine at the end of the CDR3 is missing. The chain combines TRBV2 with TRBJ2-7; 11 bases agree with TRBD2. The CDR3 totals 14 residues. V shed 5 bases, J shed 5 bases, and the junction held 5 bases outside the gene matches. Germline assignment: CDR1 SNHLY and CDR2 FYNNEI. The CDR3, as DNA: TGTGCCAGCAGTACACTAGCGGGAGTCCACGAGCAGTACCTC. Amino acids: CASSTLAGVHEQYL.

V gene TRBV2 combines with J gene TRBJ2-7; D not resolved. Trimming stripped 6 bases from V and 5 bases from J, with 5 bases between. Germline values: CDR1 SNHLY, CDR2 FYNNEI. This CDR3 is built from 10 residues. The CDR3 loop reads CASSLHEQYF. The CDR3 nucleotides read TGTGCCAGCAGCCTCCACGAGCAGTACTTC.

This clonotype was detected only once. J is TRBJ2-2 and V is TRBV5-1; TRBD2 matches at 10 bases. Germline values: CDR1 SGHRS, CDR2 YFSETQ. The CDR3 spans 16 residues. V was pared by 2 bases and J by 0 bases, with 1 base of the junction left unmatched. Here the CDR3 DNA reads TGCGCCAGCAGCTTACTAGCGGGGACGAACACCGGGGAGCTGTTTTTT. Translated: CASSLLAGTNTGELFF. The whole variable domain, remainder taken from reference TRBV5-1 and TRBJ2-2, is KAGVTQTPRYLIKTRGQQVTLSCSPISGHRSVSWYQQTPGQGLQFLFEYFSETQRNKGNFPGRFSGRQFSNSRSEMNVSTLELGDSALYLCASSLLAGTNTGELFFGEGSRLTVL.

This clonotype came up many times. This chain connects TRBV20-1 to TRBJ2-5; D gene unclear. Germline V CDR1 and CDR2: DFQATT, SNEGSKA (reference sequence). V was cut by 5 bases and J by 1 base, with 17 bases left in between. The CDR3 contains 15 residues. The CDR3 here is CSAQGRLKGQETQYF. The DNA of the CDR3 is TGCAGTGCTCAAGGCCGGTTGAAGGGCCAAGAGACCCAGTACTTC.

The chain has TRBV4-1 and TRBJ2-1; D may be TRBD2 (5 bases). The germline CDR1 and CDR2 sequences are MGHRA and YSYEKL. V dropped 1 base and J dropped 7 bases, with 17 bases sitting between them. This CDR3 is 16 amino acids long. The CDR3 sequence is CASSQVPKRPANEQFF. The CDR3 coding sequence is TGCGCCAGCAGCCAAGTACCAAAGCGGCCCGCGAATGAGCAGTTCTTC.

This clonotype was observed many times. V usage is TRBV20-1 and J usage is TRBJ1-1; D unclear. This CDR3 is 13 amino acids long. Per germline, CDR1 DFQATT and CDR2 SNEGSKA (reference sequence). V shed 3 bases and J shed 6 bases, with 14 bases lying between them. The CDR3 DNA follows: TGCAGTGCTAGTTTCGGGGTTTCGCCTGAAGCTTTCTTT. It specifies CSASFGVSPEAFF.

The chain is built from TRBV19 and TRBJ1-1, with D unclear. The CDR3 spans 14 residues. The V end was cut by 4 bases, the J end by 5 bases, with 14 bases between. From germline, CDR1 is LNHDA and CDR2 SQIVND (reference sequence). In nucleotides, the CDR3 is TGTGCCAGTAGTAGCCACCCAGATGGGACTGAAGCTTTCTTT. It encodes CASSSHPDGTEAFF. Based on the CDR3 plus reference TRBV19 and TRBJ1-1, the full variable domain is DGGITQSPKYLFRKEGQNVTLSCEQNLNHDAMYWYRQDPGQGLRLIYYSQIVNDFQKGDIAEGYSVSREKKESFPLTVTSAQKNPTAFYLCASSSHPDGTEAFFGQGTRLTVV.

This clonotype was recorded at least ten times. This chain's CDR3 is CASSSAGGGTEAFF. The CDR3 DNA reads as TGTGCCAGCAGTTCAGCAGGGGGAGGAACTGAAGCTTTCTTT. The rearrangement joins TRBV27 to TRBJ1-1, with TRBD1 matching over 7 bases. The CDR3 contains 14 residues. With V trimmed by 4 bases and J by 5 bases, 7 bases remained unmatched. CDR1 and CDR2 from the germline V gene are MNHEY and SMNVEV (reference sequence).

V is TRBV29-1 and J is TRBJ1-4, with D unclear. V lost 1 base and J lost 5, with 5 bases in between. The CDR3 sequence is 12 residues long. Germline loops: CDR1 SQVTM, CDR2 ANQGSEA. CDR3 coding DNA: TGCAGCGTTGAAGGCGGGAATGAAAAACTGTTTTTT. Its protein is CSVEGGNEKLFF.

CDR3 amino acids: CASSLWGVHEQYF. CDR3 DNA sequence: TGTGCCAGCAGTTTATGGGGGGTCCACGAGCAGTACTTC. The chain is built from TRBV12-3 or TRBV12-4 and TRBJ2-7, with TRBD2 as a possible D gene (6 bases). The CDR3 covers 13 residues. V was cut by 2 bases and J by 5 bases, with 10 bases left in between.

This clonotype was observed a few times. The gene calls are TRBV20-1 and TRBJ1-6; D is undetermined. Germline CDR1 reads DFQATT; CDR2 reads SNEGSKA (reference sequence). V shed 1 base and J shed 3 bases, with 4 bases lying between them. The CDR3 is made up of 13 amino acids. Written as DNA, the CDR3 is TGCAGTGCTAGAGTTAACTATAATTCACCCCTCCACTTT. Protein: CSARVNYNSPLHF.

As DNA, the CDR3 is TGTGCCAGCAGTTATCTGTTAGGGGGTGAGCAGTTCTTC. Translating it yields CASSYLLGGEQFF. This chain connects TRBV5-5 to TRBJ2-1, with D possibly matching TRBD1 (6 bases). Germline CDR1 and CDR2: SGHKS and YYEKEE (reference sequence). This CDR3 is 13 amino acids long. The ends were cut back, 5 bases at V and 9 bases at J, with 15 bases in the middle.

The sample holds many counts of this clonotype. This chain links TRBV2 with TRBJ2-2; TRBD2 aligns across 8 bases. V gave up 1 base and J gave up 4 bases; unmatched junction bases: 8. In germline, CDR1 is SNHLY, CDR2 FYNNEI. This CDR3 region has 17 residues. The DNA for the CDR3 is TGTGCCAGCAGTGAAGTTGGAGCGGGAGATTTCACCGGGGAGCTGTTTTTT. Its protein is CASSEVGAGDFTGELFF.

This clonotype appeared many times. The chain has TRBV12-3 or TRBV12-4 and TRBJ1-2; D unresolved. This CDR3 comprises 13 residues. With 5 bases removed from V and 4 bases from J, the gap between germline ends came to 11 bases. This CDR3 reads CASSPVEAYGYTF. The CDR3 DNA is TGTGCCAGCAGTCCTGTGGAAGCCTATGGCTACACCTTC.

The table lists this clonotype with many counts. The genes are TRBV3-1 and TRBJ2-7; D gene ambiguous. The CDR3 is 12 residues long. V was pared by 1 base and J by 5 bases, with 6 bases between. Germline V gives CDR1 LGHDT, CDR2 YNNKEL (reference sequence). CDR3 DNA sequence: TGTGCCAGCAGCCAAGGCAGGAACGAGCAGTACTTC. Its protein is CASSQGRNEQYF.

At least ten counts were recorded for this clonotype. This chain connects TRBV7-9 to TRBJ2-1; TRBD1 is a possible D gene (5 bases). Germline-derived CDR1 and CDR2 are SEHNR and FQNEAQ (reference sequence). This CDR3 comprises 15 residues. The germline V and J ends were trimmed by 4 bases and 5 bases, with 15 bases remaining between them. CDR3 nucleotide sequence: TGTGCCAGCAGCTCCCCAATTAGACAGAACAATGAGCAGTTCTTC. Protein product: CASSSPIRQNNEQFF.

Comment on this clonotype: A read error may account for a junction end that differs from germline. This chain links TRBV4-1 with TRBJ2-1; possible D gene TRBD2, 6 bases. Germline V gene sequence: CDR1 MGHRA, CDR2 YSYEKL. The CDR3 consists of 16 residues. The chain's CDR3 is CASTQSPVGGTDEQFF. For the CDR3, the DNA is TGCGCCAGCACCCAATCTCCCGTGGGGGGTACCGATGAGCAGTTCTTC.

Ten or more counts support this clonotype. The chain joins TRBV24-1 to TRBJ2-5, with 7 bases lining up with TRBD1. Germline V lookup: CDR1 KGHDR, CDR2 SFDVKD. With V trimmed by 2 bases and J by 3 bases, 5 bases remained unmatched. This CDR3 contains 15 residues. CDR3 nucleotides: TGTGCCACCAGTGATTATTTGGGACAGAAAGAGACCCAGTACTTC. Translated: CATSDYLGQKETQYF.

This clonotype was counted at least ten times. The genes are TRBV20-1 and TRBJ2-7; the D is unclear. Trimming removed 0 bases at V and 2 bases at J, with 14 bases between. CDR3 length: 15 amino acids. Germline V lookup: CDR1 DFQATT, CDR2 SNEGSKA (reference sequence). The CDR3 nucleotides read TGCAGTGCTAGAGATCCGAGGACGTCCCCCTACGAGCAGTACTTC. Translation: CSARDPRTSPYEQYF.

The rearrangement joins TRBV6-1 to TRBJ2-4; D is uncertain. The CDR3 consists of 16 residues. Germline loops: CDR1 MNHNS, CDR2 SASEGT. CDR3 coding DNA: TGTACCATCAGTGACCCAGAACTGGGGGCCAAAAACATTCAGTACTTC. It codes for CTISDPELGAKNIQYF.

This clonotype showed up just a few times. The chain combines TRBV6-1 with TRBJ1-1; 7 nucleotides align to TRBD1. The germline CDR1 and CDR2 sequences are MNHNS and SASEGT. Unmatched junction bases numbered 11, after V lost 10 bases and J lost 3 bases. The CDR3 extends over 14 amino acids. The CDR3 DNA reads TGTGCCACCTCCCCCAGGGGGTTGGACACTGAAGCTTTCTTT. It yields the protein CATSPRGLDTEAFF.

The chain carries TRBV12-3 or TRBV12-4 and TRBJ2-1, with 9 bases fitting TRBD2. The ends lost 7 bases at V and 7 bases at J; junction bases unmatched: 8. The CDR3 totals 14 residues. For the CDR3, the DNA is TGTGCCAGCAAATCCGGGACTAGCATGAATGAGCAGTTCTTC. Protein product: CASKSGTSMNEQFF.

This clonotype was counted at least ten times. The J gene is TRBJ2-7, the V gene TRBV7-9; D remains unclear. From germline, CDR1 is SEHNR and CDR2 FQNEAQ (reference sequence). The CDR3 covers 14 residues. The ends were cut back, 3 bases at V and 2 bases at J, with 11 bases in the middle. The CDR3 sequence: CASSFYPSPYEQYF. The CDR3, as DNA: TGTGCCAGCAGCTTTTATCCGTCCCCCTACGAGCAGTACTTC. Variable domain in full (rest from reference TRBV7-9 and TRBJ2-7): DTGVSQNPRHKITKRGQNVTFRCDPISEHNRLYWYRQTLGQGPEFLTYFQNEAQLEKSRLLSDRFSAERPKGSFSTLEIQRTEQGDSAMYLCASSFYPSPYEQYFGPGTRLTVT.

This clonotype was seen ten or more times. Germline is not matched at one junction end, which may reflect a read error. The genes are TRBV5-1 and TRBJ2-3; a possible D gene is TRBD2 (5 bases). The CDR3 consists of 14 residues. Germline-derived CDR1 and CDR2 are SGHRS and YFSETQ. CDR3 sequence (DNA): TGTGCCAGCAGCTCCCCAGTCGGGATAGATACGCAGTATTTT. It specifies CASSSPVGIDTQYF.

This rearrangement joins TRBV28 to TRBJ2-6, with D unclear. V was pared by 0 bases and J by 0 bases, with 6 bases between. The CDR3 totals 16 residues. Germline CDR1 and CDR2: MDHEN and SYDVKM. The CDR3 loop reads CASSLWGVSGANVLTF. The CDR3 DNA sequence: TGTGCCAGCAGTTTATGGGGTGTCTCTGGGGCCAACGTCCTGACTTTC.